This T cell receptor (beta chain) was captured in a study of T cell responses to AZD1222 COVID-19 vaccine. Trimming removed 4 bases at V and 7 bases at J, with 11 bases between. Germline-derived CDR1 and CDR2 are MNHEY and SMNVEV (reference sequence). CDR3 size: 13 residues. The data were produced by immunoSEQ multiplex PCR, yet TCRdb's version contains in-frame clones alone and is incomplete. The repertoire consists of roughly 80,000 clones, with approximately 87% occurring once and the leading ten covering more than 4.5%. This specimen consisted of peripheral blood, obtained on day 0 of MenACWY control vaccination. The chain employs TRBV27 and TRBJ1-5, with D unresolved. The TCR originated in an adult in good health. DNA of the CDR3: TGTGCCAGCAGTTCTCGACGGCGGCAGCCCCAGCATTTT. Amino acids: CASSSRRRQPQHF.